This T cell receptor beta chain comes out of a study of T-cell reconstitution after alpha-beta-depleted transplantation in children. Study-level results: T-cell counts and diversity at one year following transplant were attributed mainly to newly produced T cells. After transplant, at about two months, alpha-beta T cells were reportedly derived from several hundred expanded graft clones.

A library of TCRbeta sequences, prepared with unique molecular identifiers, was generated. A single record per CDR3 protein comes from TCRdb applying MiXCR to the PCR reads. This table has around 420,000 distinct CDR3 sequences, roughly 16% appearing once. In its sample, this clonotype was seen a few times. What it binds is not known. V lost 3 bases and J 4 bases, leaving 9 bases between the germline ends. The CDR3 contains 14 residues. CDR1 is ENHRY, CDR2 SYGVKD, per germline. The sample here was PBMCs, mostly from graft donor cells, taken 360 days after TCRalphabeta/CD19-depleted stem cell transplant. The V gene is TRBV10-3, the J gene TRBJ2-2; possibly TRBD2 for D (5 bases). The sequence was collected from a boy under two years old who had a stem cell transplant for Wiskott-Aldrich syndrome, so the T cells may come from the graft donor. The CDR3 DNA is TGTGCCATCAGTGAAGAAGGGAGCACCGGGGAGCTGTTTTTT. Its protein product is CAISEEGSTGELFF.